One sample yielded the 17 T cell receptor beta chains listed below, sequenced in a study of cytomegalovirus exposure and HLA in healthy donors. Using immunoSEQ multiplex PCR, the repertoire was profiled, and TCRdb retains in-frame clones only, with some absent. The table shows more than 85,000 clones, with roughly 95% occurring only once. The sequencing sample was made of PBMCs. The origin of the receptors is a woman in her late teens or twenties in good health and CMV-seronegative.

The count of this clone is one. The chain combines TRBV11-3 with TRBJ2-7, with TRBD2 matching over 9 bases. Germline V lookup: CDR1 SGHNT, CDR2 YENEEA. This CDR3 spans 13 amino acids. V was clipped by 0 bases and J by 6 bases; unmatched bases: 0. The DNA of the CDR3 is TGTGCCAGCAGCTTAGAACTAGCGGGCGAGCAGTACTTC. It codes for CASSLELAGEQYF.

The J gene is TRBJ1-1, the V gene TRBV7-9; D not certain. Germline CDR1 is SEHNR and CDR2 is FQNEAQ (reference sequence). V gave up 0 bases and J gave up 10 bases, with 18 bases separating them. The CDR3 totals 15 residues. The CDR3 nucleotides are TGTGCCAGCAGCTTAGCGGGAGGAAGTCATTTGGGAGCTTTCTTT. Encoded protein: CASSLAGGSHLGAFF.

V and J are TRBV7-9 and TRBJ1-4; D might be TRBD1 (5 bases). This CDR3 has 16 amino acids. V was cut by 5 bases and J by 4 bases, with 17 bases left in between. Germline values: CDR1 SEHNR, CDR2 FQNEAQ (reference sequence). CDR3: CASSIFRVTGNEKLFF. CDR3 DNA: TGTGCCAGCAGCATATTCAGGGTGACCGGTAATGAAAAACTGTTTTTT.

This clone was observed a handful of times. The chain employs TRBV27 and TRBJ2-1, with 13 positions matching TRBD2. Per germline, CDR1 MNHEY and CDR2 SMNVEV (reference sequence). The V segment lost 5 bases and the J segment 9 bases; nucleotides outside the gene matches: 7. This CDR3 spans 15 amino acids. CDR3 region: CASSPRTSGGGEQFF. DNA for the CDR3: TGTGCCAGCAGTCCCCGGACTAGCGGGGGAGGTGAGCAGTTCTTC.

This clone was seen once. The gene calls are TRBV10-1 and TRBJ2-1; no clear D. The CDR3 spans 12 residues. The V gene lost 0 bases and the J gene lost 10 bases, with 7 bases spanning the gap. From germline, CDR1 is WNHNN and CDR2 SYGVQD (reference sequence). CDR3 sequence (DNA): TGCGCCAGCAGTGAGTCAGAGAGGGAGCAGTTCTTC. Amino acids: CASSESEREQFF.

CDR3 nucleotides: TGTGCCAGCAGCCAAGGTCAAGGAGGAGGCTACACCTTC. Translated, it gives CASSQGQGGGYTF. The genes are TRBV4-2 and TRBJ1-2; D is uncertain. Trimming took 1 base from V and 8 from J, leaving 11 bases between them. The CDR3 is 13 amino acids. Germline CDR1 LGHNA, CDR2 YNFKEQ.

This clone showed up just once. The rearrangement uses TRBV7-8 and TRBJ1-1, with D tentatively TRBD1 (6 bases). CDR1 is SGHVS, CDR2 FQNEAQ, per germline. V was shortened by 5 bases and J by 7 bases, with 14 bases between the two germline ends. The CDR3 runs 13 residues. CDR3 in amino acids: CASSRGQTVEAFF. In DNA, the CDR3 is TGTGCCAGCAGCCGCGGACAGACTGTTGAAGCTTTCTTT.

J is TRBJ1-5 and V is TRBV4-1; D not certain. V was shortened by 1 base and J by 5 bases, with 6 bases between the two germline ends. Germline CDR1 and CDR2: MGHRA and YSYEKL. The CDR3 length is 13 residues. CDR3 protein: CASSQARDQPQHF. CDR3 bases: TGCGCCAGCAGCCAAGCTCGGGATCAGCCCCAGCATTTT.

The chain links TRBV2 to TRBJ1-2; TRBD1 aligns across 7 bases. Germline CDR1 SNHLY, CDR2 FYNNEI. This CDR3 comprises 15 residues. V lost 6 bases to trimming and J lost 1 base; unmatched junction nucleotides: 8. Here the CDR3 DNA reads TGTGCCAGCAGGCCGGGACAGCAAATTAACTATGGCTACACCTTC. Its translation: CASRPGQQINYGYTF.

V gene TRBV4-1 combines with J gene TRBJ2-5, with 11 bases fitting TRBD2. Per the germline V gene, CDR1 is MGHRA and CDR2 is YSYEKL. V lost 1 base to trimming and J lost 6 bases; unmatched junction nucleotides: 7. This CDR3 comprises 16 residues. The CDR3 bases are TGCGCCAGCAGCCAAGTTACTAGCGGGAGTACAAAGACCCAGTACTTC. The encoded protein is CASSQVTSGSTKTQYF.

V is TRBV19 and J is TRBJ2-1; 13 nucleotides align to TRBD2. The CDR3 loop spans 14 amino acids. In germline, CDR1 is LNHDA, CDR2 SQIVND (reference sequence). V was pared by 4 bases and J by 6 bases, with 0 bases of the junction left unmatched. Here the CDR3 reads CASSRLAGGNEQFF. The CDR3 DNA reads TGTGCCAGTAGTAGACTAGCGGGAGGCAATGAGCAGTTCTTC.

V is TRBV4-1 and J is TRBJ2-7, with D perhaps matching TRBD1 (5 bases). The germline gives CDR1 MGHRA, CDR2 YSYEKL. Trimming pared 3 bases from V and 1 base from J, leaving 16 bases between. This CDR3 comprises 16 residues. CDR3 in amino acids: CASSQAVQAYSYEQYF. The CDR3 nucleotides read TGCGCCAGCAGCCAGGCCGTACAGGCCTATTCCTACGAGCAGTACTTC.

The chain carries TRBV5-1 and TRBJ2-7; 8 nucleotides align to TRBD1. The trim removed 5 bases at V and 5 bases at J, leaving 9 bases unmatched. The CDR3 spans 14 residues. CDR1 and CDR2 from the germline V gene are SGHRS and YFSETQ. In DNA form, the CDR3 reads TGCGCCAGCAGGGTCCAGGGGGCTCGGGACGAGCAGTACTTC. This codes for CASRVQGARDEQYF.

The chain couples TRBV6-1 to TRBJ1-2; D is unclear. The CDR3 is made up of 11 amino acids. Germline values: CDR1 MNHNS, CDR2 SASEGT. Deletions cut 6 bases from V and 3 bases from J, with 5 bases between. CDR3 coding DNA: TGTGCCAGCAGGAGGGACTATGGCTACACCTTC. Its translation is CASRRDYGYTF.

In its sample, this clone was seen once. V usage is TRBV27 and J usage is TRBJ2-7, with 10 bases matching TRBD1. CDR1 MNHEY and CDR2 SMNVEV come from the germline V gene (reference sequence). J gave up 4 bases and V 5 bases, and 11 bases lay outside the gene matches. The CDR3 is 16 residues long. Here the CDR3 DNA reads TGTGCCAGCAGTCCATCTTCAGGGGACAGGGGTTACGAGCAGTACTTC. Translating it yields CASSPSSGDRGYEQYF.

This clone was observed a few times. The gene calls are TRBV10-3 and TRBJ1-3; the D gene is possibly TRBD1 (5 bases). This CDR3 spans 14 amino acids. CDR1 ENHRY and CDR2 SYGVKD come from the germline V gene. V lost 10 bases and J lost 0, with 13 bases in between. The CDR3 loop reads CASRRGDSGNTIYF. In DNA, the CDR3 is TGTGCCAGCCGAAGGGGCGACTCTGGAAACACCATATATTTT.

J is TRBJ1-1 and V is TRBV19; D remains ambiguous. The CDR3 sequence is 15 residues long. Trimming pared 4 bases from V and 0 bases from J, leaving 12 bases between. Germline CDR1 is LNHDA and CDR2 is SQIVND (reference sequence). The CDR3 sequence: CASSSQADMNTEAFF. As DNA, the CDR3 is TGTGCCAGTAGTAGTCAGGCCGACATGAACACTGAAGCTTTCTTT.